This entry lists 18 T cell receptor beta chains sequenced from one sample in a study of blood T cell repertoires in COVID-19. Assay: immunoSEQ multiplex PCR; the TCRdb copy retains only in-frame clones and omits some. Here the sample spans 250,000 to 300,000 clones, roughly nine tenths being singletons. The sequenced material came from PBMCs or T cells enriched from blood (not recorded which). These receptors were collected from a human donor in a cohort exposed to, infected with or recovered from COVID-19 (not recorded which). The donor label of this sample is uncertain.

V is TRBV6-5 and J is TRBJ2-2; 7 bases are shared with TRBD1. From germline, CDR1 is MNHEY and CDR2 SVGAGI. Trimming removed 7 bases from V and 6 bases from J; junction bases left unmatched: 5. The CDR3 contains 13 residues. This chain's CDR3 is CASTKGAAGELFF. CDR3 sequence (DNA): TGTGCCAGCACCAAGGGGGCTGCCGGGGAGCTGTTTTTT.

This chain joins TRBV10-3 and TRBJ1-2; 12 nucleotides align to TRBD1. Trimming took 1 base from V and 3 from J; bases not matched to a gene: 12. CDR1 and CDR2 from the germline V gene are ENHRY and SYGVKD. CDR3 length: 19 residues. CDR3 protein: CAISELNPGQGARYYGYTF. In DNA, the CDR3 is TGTGCCATCAGTGAGTTGAACCCGGGACAGGGGGCGAGGTACTATGGCTACACCTTC.

The chain carries TRBV23-1 and TRBJ1-2, with D uncertain. TRBV23-1 is assigned to the ORF class and has an uncertain function. The V gene lost 4 bases and the J gene lost 7 bases, with 10 bases spanning the gap. The CDR3 totals 12 residues. Here the CDR3 DNA reads TGCGCCAGCAGTCTGGAGCCGGGTGGCTACACCTTC. Amino acids: CASSLEPGGYTF.

The J gene is TRBJ1-1, the V gene TRBV20-1, with D maybe TRBD1 (6 bases). V lost 3 bases and J 6 bases, leaving 11 bases between the germline ends. There are 12 residues in the CDR3. Looked up from germline, CDR1 is DFQATT and CDR2 is SNEGSKA (reference sequence). The CDR3 sequence: CSASQGGAEAFF. CDR3 in DNA: TGCAGTGCTAGTCAAGGGGGGGCTGAAGCTTTCTTT.

This clone was seen only once. This chain connects TRBV3-1 (or the pseudogene TRBV3-2) to TRBJ2-7, with a weak D call TRBD1 (6 bases). V dropped 0 bases and J dropped 6 bases, with 12 bases sitting between them. CDR3 length: 14 amino acids. The V gene's germline CDR1 is LGHDT and CDR2 YNNKEL (reference sequence). CDR3 sequence: CASSQEGGLGEQYF. The CDR3 DNA sequence: TGTGCCAGCAGCCAAGAAGGGGGTTTGGGCGAGCAGTACTTC.

Notes on this clone: Its ends do not fully match the called genes, so a read error is possible. This rearrangement joins TRBV6-1 to TRBJ2-3, with unresolved D. Germline-derived CDR1 and CDR2 are MNHNS and SASEGT. This CDR3 contains 14 residues. CDR3 sequence (DNA): TGTGCCAGCAGGGAAGCATTAGGCACAGATACGCAGTATTTT. Translation: CASREALGTDTQYF.

The chain uses TRBV15 and TRBJ2-5; 8 nucleotides align to TRBD2. Germline lookup yields CDR1 LNHNV and CDR2 YYDKDF (reference sequence). The CDR3 contains 18 residues. J lost 5 bases, V lost 5 bases, and 19 bases had no gene match. The CDR3 DNA is TGTGCCACCAGCCCTTCCCCCTTCGGGGGGGCCCCCGAGGAGACCCAGTACTTC. Its protein is CATSPSPFGGAPEETQYF.

The gene calls are TRBV5-1 and TRBJ1-1; TRBD1 is a possible D gene (5 bases). V was pared by 0 bases and J by 2 bases, with 8 bases between. This CDR3 region has 14 residues. Germline-derived CDR1 and CDR2 are SGHRS and YFSETQ. This chain's CDR3 is CASSLAGGNTEAFF. Here the CDR3 DNA reads TGCGCCAGCAGCTTGGCCGGGGGAAACACTGAAGCTTTCTTT.

The rearrangement links TRBV2 to TRBJ2-6; TRBD1 agrees at 7 bases. The J segment lost 0 bases and the V segment lost 6 bases, leaving 8 bases of the junction unmatched. Per the germline V gene, CDR1 is SNHLY and CDR2 is FYNNEI. The CDR3 totals 17 residues. This CDR3 reads CASSLGQDLSGANVLTF. The CDR3 DNA follows: TGTGCCAGCAGCCTCGGACAGGACCTCTCTGGGGCCAACGTCCTGACTTTC.

The rearrangement uses TRBV3-1 (or the pseudogene TRBV3-2) and TRBJ2-3; 8 bases align to TRBD2. CDR3 size: 15 residues. The V gene end was trimmed by 1 base and the J gene end by 6 bases; junction bases not matched to a gene: 6. Germline lookup yields CDR1 LGHDT and CDR2 YNNKEL (reference sequence). CDR3 in amino acids: CASSQGGLDSDTQYF. The CDR3 nucleotides are TGTGCCAGCAGCCAAGGGGGACTAGATTCCGATACGCAGTATTTT.

The chain employs TRBV9 and TRBJ1-5; D is ambiguous. Germline V gene sequence: CDR1 SGDLS, CDR2 YYNGEE. The CDR3 length is 14 residues. The ends were cut back, 4 bases at V and 6 bases at J, with 14 bases in the middle. The CDR3 loop is CASSPGLGSQPQHF. CDR3 in DNA: TGTGCCAGCAGCCCCGGCCTAGGGAGTCAGCCCCAGCATTTT.

A few counts support this clone. This sequence joins TRBV5-1 and TRBJ1-6, with TRBD1 as a possible D gene (5 bases). The CDR3 contains 15 residues. Germline V lookup: CDR1 SGHRS, CDR2 YFSETQ. The V end was cut by 4 bases, the J end by 10 bases, with 18 bases between. The CDR3 nucleotides are TGCGCCAGCAGCCGGACACCGAAACCCATCTCACCCCTCCACTTT. Its translation is CASSRTPKPISPLHF.

The gene calls are TRBV6-5 and TRBJ1-3; TRBD1 might be the D (6 bases). V was pared by 2 bases and J by 3 bases, with 11 bases between. This CDR3 contains 15 residues. In germline, CDR1 is MNHEY, CDR2 SVGAGI. CDR3 region: CASSYGQGFGNTIYF. CDR3 DNA: TGTGCCAGCAGTTACGGGCAGGGGTTTGGAAACACCATATATTTT.

The chain links TRBV5-6 to TRBJ2-3; no firm D call. V lost 0 bases, J lost 3 bases, and 8 bases lay in between. Germline CDR1 SGHDT, CDR2 YYEEEE. The CDR3 consists of 14 residues. CDR3 DNA sequence: TGTGCCAGCAGCTTGGTATCCAGGACAGATACGCAGTATTTT. It yields the protein CASSLVSRTDTQYF.

The chain carries TRBV30 and TRBJ1-6, with 8 bases lining up with TRBD1. Germline V gene lookup returns CDR1 GTSNPN and CDR2 SVGIG (reference sequence). V dropped 5 bases and J dropped 14; count of bases not matched to a gene: 5. The CDR3 has 11 residues. The CDR3 DNA reads as TGTGCCTGGTTGACAGGGGAGGCCCTCCACTTT. Protein sequence: CAWLTGEALHF.

V and J are TRBV10-3 and TRBJ1-1; 9 bases line up with TRBD1. The CDR3 runs to 12 residues. V dropped 7 bases and J dropped 6; count of bases not matched to a gene: 3. CDR1 ENHRY and CDR2 SYGVKD come from the germline V gene. The chain's CDR3 is CAITRTGAEAFF. For the CDR3, the DNA is TGTGCCATCACCCGGACAGGGGCTGAAGCTTTCTTT.

The CDR3 DNA follows: TGTGCCAGCAGCTTAATACTAGCTTCGTTCAATGAGCAGTTCTTC. Its protein product is CASSLILASFNEQFF. The chain combines TRBV7-3 with TRBJ2-1; TRBD2 is a possible D gene (6 bases). The CDR3 extends over 15 amino acids. V was cut by 1 base and J by 6 bases, with 13 bases left in between. Germline lookup yields CDR1 SGHTA and CDR2 FQGTGA.

The chain couples TRBV2 to TRBJ2-1; TRBD1 matches at 9 bases. The germline V gene encodes CDR1 SNHLY and CDR2 FYNNEI. The CDR3 spans 15 residues. V was clipped by 6 bases and J by 1 base; unmatched bases: 4. CDR3 coding DNA: TGTGCCAGCAGAGCCGGGACAGGGTCCTACAATGAGCAGTTCTTC. Protein product: CASRAGTGSYNEQFF.